The 19 T cell receptor beta chains below come from one sample, sequenced in a study of blood T cell repertoires in COVID-19. The repertoire was sequenced with immunoSEQ multiplex PCR; TCRdb's copy has only in-frame clones and lacks some. The table lists around 310,000 clones, around 90% of them singletons. The sample taken for sequencing was peripheral blood. The receptor source for this set is a woman in her 30s with COVID-19, enrolled during active disease.

This clone is a singleton in its sample. The rearrangement links TRBV7-9 to TRBJ2-3; 8 bases are a match to TRBD1. The CDR3 loop spans 16 amino acids. Germline CDR1 and CDR2: SEHNR and FQNEAQ (reference sequence). Trimming took 4 bases from V and 5 from J; bases not matched to a gene: 11. In nucleotides, the CDR3 is TGTGCCAGCAGCTCAGACAGGGGTGTTGGTCGAGATACGCAGTATTTT. It yields the protein CASSSDRGVGRDTQYF.

The chain combines TRBV30 with TRBJ2-7; the D is unclear. This CDR3 has 11 amino acids. V was clipped by 2 bases and J by 3 bases, with 5 bases between them. In germline, CDR1 is GTSNPN, CDR2 SVGIG (reference sequence). CDR3 nucleotide sequence: TGTGCCTGGAGTAGGAGCTACGAGCAGTACTTC. This encodes CAWSRSYEQYF.

The rearrangement joins TRBV7-3 to TRBJ2-3; D is perhaps TRBD2 (5 bases). Germline loops: CDR1 SGHTA, CDR2 FQGTGA. The CDR3 totals 16 residues. V was clipped by 2 bases and J by 8 bases, with 20 bases between them. The CDR3 DNA reads as TGTGCCAGCAGCTTATCAGCACAGACACTCGGGATTACGCAGTATTTT. Translation: CASSLSAQTLGITQYF.

The gene calls are TRBV6-6 and TRBJ2-5, with D maybe TRBD1 (7 bases). Germline-derived CDR1 and CDR2 are MNHNY and SVGAGI (reference sequence). The CDR3 totals 16 residues. V lost 7 bases and J lost 4, with 22 bases in between. The CDR3 region is CASTPGVQGLGETQYF. CDR3 coding DNA: TGTGCCAGCACCCCGGGGGTACAGGGGTTGGGAGAGACCCAGTACTTC.

The chain has TRBV7-3 and TRBJ2-3; D unresolved. From germline, CDR1 is SGHTA and CDR2 FQGTGA. The CDR3 has 14 amino acids. V lost 2 bases and J 2 bases, leaving 8 bases between the germline ends. For the CDR3, the DNA is TGTGCCAGCAGCTTAGCGGATAACACAGATACGCAGTATTTT. Translating it yields CASSLADNTDTQYF.

The V and J genes are TRBV12-3 or TRBV12-4 and TRBJ1-2; the match to TRBD1 covers 9 bases. J was trimmed by 7 bases and V by 5 bases; bases with no gene match: 2. The CDR3 consists of 12 residues. CDR3: CASSKDRGGYTF. CDR3 nucleotides: TGTGCCAGCAGTAAGGACAGGGGTGGCTACACCTTC.

This rearrangement joins TRBV28 to TRBJ1-3, with D possibly being TRBD1 (5 bases). Germline CDR1 is MDHEN and CDR2 is SYDVKM. This CDR3 comprises 16 residues. V was pared by 4 bases and J by 0 bases, with 13 bases between. The CDR3 DNA is TGTGCCAGCAGTTACCCCGACAGAGTCTCTGGAAACACCATATATTTT. Translation gives CASSYPDRVSGNTIYF. Filled out from reference TRBV28 and TRBJ1-3, the complete variable domain reads DVKVTQSSRYLVKRTGEKVFLECVQDMDHENMFWYRQDPGLGLRLIYFSYDVKMKEKGDIPEGYSVSREKKERFSLILESASTNQTSMYLCASSYPDRVSGNTIYFGEGSWLTVV.

This chain connects TRBV5-1 to TRBJ2-5; D ambiguous. This CDR3 is 13 amino acids long. Germline V lookup: CDR1 SGHRS, CDR2 YFSETQ. V was trimmed by 4 bases and J by 4 bases, leaving 11 bases between them. The CDR3 here is CASSPRRSETQYF. DNA for the CDR3: TGCGCCAGCAGCCCCCGCCGGTCAGAGACCCAGTACTTC.

The chain employs TRBV11-2 and TRBJ1-1, with D maybe TRBD1 (6 bases). V was pared by 5 bases and J by 4 bases, with 14 bases between. Per the germline V gene, CDR1 is SGHAT and CDR2 is FQNNGV. The CDR3 is 14 residues long. The CDR3 bases are TGTGCCAGCAGCCCCCTAGGGGGTGGCACTGAAGCTTTCTTT. Its protein is CASSPLGGGTEAFF.

The chain recombines TRBV4-1 with TRBJ1-2; 9 bases match TRBD1. Germline V lookup: CDR1 MGHRA, CDR2 YSYEKL. CDR3 size: 15 residues. V lost 3 bases and J lost 3; bases outside the gene matches: 5. For the CDR3, the DNA is TGCGCCAGCAGCCATCTTACAGGGGGCCACTATGGCTACACCTTC. Encoded protein: CASSHLTGGHYGYTF.

The J gene is TRBJ2-7, the V gene TRBV9, with TRBD2 identical over 8 bases. The J segment lost 13 bases and the V segment lost 0 bases, leaving 12 bases of the junction unmatched. Germline V gene lookup returns CDR1 SGDLS and CDR2 YYNGEE. The CDR3 spans 14 residues. CDR3 nucleotides: TGTGCCAGCAGCGTAGTTGGTAGCGGGGACGTCATATACTTC. Its translation: CASSVVGSGDVIYF.

V usage is TRBV9 and J usage is TRBJ1-3; TRBD1 is a possible D gene (5 bases). Trimming cost V 2 bases and J 0 bases, with 9 bases left between them. The length of the CDR3 is 15 residues. The V gene's germline CDR1 is SGDLS and CDR2 YYNGEE. This CDR3 is CASSVGQISGNTIYF. CDR3 bases: TGTGCCAGCAGCGTTGGACAAATCTCTGGAAACACCATATATTTT.

The chain carries TRBV15 and TRBJ1-5; D is uncertain. V was cut by 0 bases and J by 8 bases, with 8 bases left in between. This CDR3 is 13 amino acids long. Looked up from germline, CDR1 is LNHNV and CDR2 is YYDKDF (reference sequence). CDR3 bases: TGTGCCACCAGCAGAGATATTCGGGAGCCCCAGCATTTT. Encoded protein: CATSRDIREPQHF.

The V call is TRBV6-6, the J call TRBJ1-6; 10 nucleotides align to TRBD1. The CDR3 extends over 15 amino acids. Trimming took 4 bases from V and 7 from J; bases not matched to a gene: 4. The V gene's germline CDR1 is MNHNY and CDR2 SVGAGI (reference sequence). The CDR3 bases are TGTGCCAGCAGTTTCGCGGGACAGGGGAATTCACCCCTCCACTTT. As protein: CASSFAGQGNSPLHF.

CDR3 DNA sequence: TGTGCCAGCAGCCCGCTAGCGGAGCAGTACTTC. Translated: CASSPLAEQYF. The chain joins TRBV28 to TRBJ2-7; perhaps TRBD2 as D (6 bases). The CDR3 has 11 amino acids. The germline gives CDR1 MDHEN, CDR2 SYDVKM. Trimming cost V 6 bases and J 7 bases, with 10 bases left between them.

The chain links TRBV10-2 to TRBJ1-1; D unclear. This CDR3 is built from 11 residues. Germline CDR1 is WSHSY and CDR2 is SAAADI. Trimming removed 0 bases from V and 11 bases from J, with 7 bases in between. CDR3 sequence (DNA): TGCGCCAGCAGTGAGTCGGGCTCGGCTTTCTTT. As protein: CASSESGSAFF.

The chain joins TRBV6-5 to TRBJ2-1; D possibly corresponds to TRBD1 (6 bases). V was cut by 2 bases and J by 1 base, with 12 bases left in between. The CDR3 has 16 residues. Per the germline V gene, CDR1 is MNHEY and CDR2 is SVGAGI. CDR3 sequence reads: CASSYLRGGSYNEQFF. For the CDR3, the DNA is TGTGCCAGCAGTTACCTAAGAGGGGGATCCTACAATGAGCAGTTCTTC.

In the case of this clone: Relative to the germline gene, one junction end is altered; a read error may explain this. The rearrangement joins TRBV11-2 to TRBJ2-3, with TRBD2 identical over 9 bases. Germline loops: CDR1 SGHAT, CDR2 FQNNGV. This CDR3 comprises 13 residues. CDR3: CASSLDWAGGKDF. DNA of the CDR3: TGTGCCAGCAGCTTAGATTGGGCGGGAGGGAAAGATTTT.

This chain uses TRBV27 with TRBJ1-2; 7 nucleotides line up with TRBD1. V lost 6 bases and J lost 8; bases outside the gene matches: 12. CDR3 length equals 14 residues. Germline V lookup: CDR1 MNHEY, CDR2 SMNVEV (reference sequence). The CDR3 here is CASRMTGSTTGYTF. DNA of the CDR3: TGTGCCAGCAGGATGACAGGGTCCACAACGGGCTACACCTTC.